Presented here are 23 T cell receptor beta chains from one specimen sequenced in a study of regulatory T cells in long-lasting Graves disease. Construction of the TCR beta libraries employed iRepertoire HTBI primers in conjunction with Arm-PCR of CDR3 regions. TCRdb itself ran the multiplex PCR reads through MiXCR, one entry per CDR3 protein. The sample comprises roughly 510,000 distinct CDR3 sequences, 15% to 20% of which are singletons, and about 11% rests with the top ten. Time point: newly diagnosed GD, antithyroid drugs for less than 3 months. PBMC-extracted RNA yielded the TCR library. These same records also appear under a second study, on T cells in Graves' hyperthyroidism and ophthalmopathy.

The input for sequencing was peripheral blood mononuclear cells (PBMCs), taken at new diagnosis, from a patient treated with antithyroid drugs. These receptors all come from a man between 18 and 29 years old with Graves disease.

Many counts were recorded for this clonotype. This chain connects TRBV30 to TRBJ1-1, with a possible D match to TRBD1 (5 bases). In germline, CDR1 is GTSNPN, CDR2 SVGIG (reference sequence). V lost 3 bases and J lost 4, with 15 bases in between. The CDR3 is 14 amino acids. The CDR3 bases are TGTGCCTGGAGAAAACTGGGGGGTAGCACTGAAGCTTTCTTT. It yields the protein CAWRKLGGSTEAFF.

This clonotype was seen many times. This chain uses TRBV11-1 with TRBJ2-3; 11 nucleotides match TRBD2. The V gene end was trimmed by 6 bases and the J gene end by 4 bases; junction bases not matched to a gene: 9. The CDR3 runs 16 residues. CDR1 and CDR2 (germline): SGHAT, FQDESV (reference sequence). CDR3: CASRRVTSGRSDTQYF. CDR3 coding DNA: TGTGCCAGCAGGCGCGTTACTAGCGGGAGATCAGATACGCAGTATTTT.

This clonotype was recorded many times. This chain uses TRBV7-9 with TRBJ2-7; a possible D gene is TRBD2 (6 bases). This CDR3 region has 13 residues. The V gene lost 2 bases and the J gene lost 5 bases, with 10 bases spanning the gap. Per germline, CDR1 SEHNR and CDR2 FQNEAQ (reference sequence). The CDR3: CASSLTSWDEQYF. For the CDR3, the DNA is TGTGCCAGCAGCTTAACTAGCTGGGACGAGCAGTACTTC.

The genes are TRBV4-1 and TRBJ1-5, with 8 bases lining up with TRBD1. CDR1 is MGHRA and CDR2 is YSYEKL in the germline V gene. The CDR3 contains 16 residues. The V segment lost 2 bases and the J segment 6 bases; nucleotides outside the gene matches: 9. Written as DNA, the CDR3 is TGCGCCAGCAGCCAAAGAATGGGCAGGGGGCGTCAGCCCCAGCATTTT. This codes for CASSQRMGRGRQPQHF.

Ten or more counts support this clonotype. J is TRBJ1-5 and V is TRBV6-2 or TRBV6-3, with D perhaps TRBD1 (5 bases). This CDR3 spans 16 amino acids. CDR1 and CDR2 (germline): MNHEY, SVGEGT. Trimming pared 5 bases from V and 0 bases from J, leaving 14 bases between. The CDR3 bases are TGTGCCAGCAGTACGGACAAAGTTTATAGCAATCAGCCCCAGCATTTT. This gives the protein CASSTDKVYSNQPQHF.

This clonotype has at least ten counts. CDR3 protein: CSARDREAVYNEQFF. The DNA for the CDR3 is TGCAGTGCTAGAGACCGGGAGGCCGTCTACAATGAGCAGTTCTTC. The chain employs TRBV20-1 and TRBJ2-1; TRBD2 matches at 7 bases. Trimming at V came to 0 bases and at J to 3 bases, leaving 5 bases not matched to a gene. This CDR3 comprises 15 residues. Germline CDR1 and CDR2: DFQATT and SNEGSKA (reference sequence).

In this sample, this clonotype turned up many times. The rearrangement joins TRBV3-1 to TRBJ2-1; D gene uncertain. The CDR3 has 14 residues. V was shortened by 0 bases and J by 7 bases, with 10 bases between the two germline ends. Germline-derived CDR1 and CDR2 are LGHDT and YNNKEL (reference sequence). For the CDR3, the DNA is TGTGCCAGCAGCCAAGACCGACGGCTTAATGAGCAGTTCTTC. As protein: CASSQDRRLNEQFF.

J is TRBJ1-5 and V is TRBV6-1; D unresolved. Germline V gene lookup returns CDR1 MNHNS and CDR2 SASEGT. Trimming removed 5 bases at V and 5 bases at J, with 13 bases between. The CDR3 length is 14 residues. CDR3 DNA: TGTGCCAGCAGTCCTGACCCCCCGTATCAGCCCCAGCATTTT. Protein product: CASSPDPPYQPQHF.

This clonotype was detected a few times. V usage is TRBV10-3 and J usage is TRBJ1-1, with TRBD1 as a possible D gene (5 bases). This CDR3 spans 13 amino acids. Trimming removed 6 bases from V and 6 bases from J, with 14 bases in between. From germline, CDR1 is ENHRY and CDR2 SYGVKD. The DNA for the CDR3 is TGTGCCATCAGGACGCCGGGGACCCCTGAAGCTTTCTTT. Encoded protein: CAIRTPGTPEAFF.

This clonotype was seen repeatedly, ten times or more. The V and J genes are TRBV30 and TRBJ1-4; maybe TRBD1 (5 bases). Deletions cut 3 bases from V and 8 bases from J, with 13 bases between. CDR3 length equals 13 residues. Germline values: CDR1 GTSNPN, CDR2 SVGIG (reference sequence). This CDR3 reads CAWRGQGEEKLFF. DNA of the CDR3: TGTGCCTGGAGGGGGCAGGGAGAAGAAAAACTGTTTTTT. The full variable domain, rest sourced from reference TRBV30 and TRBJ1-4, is SQTIHQWPATLVQPVGSPLSLECTVEGTSNPNLYWYRQAAGRGLQLLFYSVGIGQISSEVPQNLSASRPQDRQFILSSKKLLLSDSGFYLCAWRGQGEEKLFFGSGTQLSVL.

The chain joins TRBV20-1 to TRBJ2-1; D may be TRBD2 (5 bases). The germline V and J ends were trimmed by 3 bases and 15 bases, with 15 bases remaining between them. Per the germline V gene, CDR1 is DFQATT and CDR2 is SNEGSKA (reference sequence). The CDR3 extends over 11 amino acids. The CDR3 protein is CSASKGDRLFF. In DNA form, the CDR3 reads TGCAGTGCTAGTAAGGGAGATCGGCTGTTCTTC.

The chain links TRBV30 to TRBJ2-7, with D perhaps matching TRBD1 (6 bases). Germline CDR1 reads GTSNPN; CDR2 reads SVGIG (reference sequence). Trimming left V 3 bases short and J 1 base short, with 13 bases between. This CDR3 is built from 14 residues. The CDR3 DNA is TGTGCCTGGAGAAGGCAGGGGCTTTCCTACGAGCAGTACTTC. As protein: CAWRRQGLSYEQYF.

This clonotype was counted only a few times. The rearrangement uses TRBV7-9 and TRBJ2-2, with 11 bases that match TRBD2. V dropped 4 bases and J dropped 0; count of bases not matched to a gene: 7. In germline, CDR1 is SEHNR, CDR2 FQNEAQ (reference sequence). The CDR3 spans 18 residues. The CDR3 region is CASSSPPGLAANTGELFF. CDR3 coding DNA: TGTGCCAGCAGCTCCCCTCCGGGACTAGCGGCGAACACCGGGGAGCTGTTTTTT.

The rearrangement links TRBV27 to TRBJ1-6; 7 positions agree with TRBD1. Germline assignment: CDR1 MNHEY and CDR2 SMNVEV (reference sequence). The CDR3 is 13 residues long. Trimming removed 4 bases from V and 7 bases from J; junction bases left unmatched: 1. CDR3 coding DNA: TGTGCCAGCAGTTCGGACAGGAATTCACCCCTCCACTTT. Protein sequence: CASSSDRNSPLHF.

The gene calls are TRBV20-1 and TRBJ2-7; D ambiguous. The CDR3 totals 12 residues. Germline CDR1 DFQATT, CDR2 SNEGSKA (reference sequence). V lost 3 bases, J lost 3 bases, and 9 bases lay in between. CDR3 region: CSARGRYYEQYF. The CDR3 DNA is TGCAGTGCTAGGGGTCGGTACTACGAGCAGTACTTC.

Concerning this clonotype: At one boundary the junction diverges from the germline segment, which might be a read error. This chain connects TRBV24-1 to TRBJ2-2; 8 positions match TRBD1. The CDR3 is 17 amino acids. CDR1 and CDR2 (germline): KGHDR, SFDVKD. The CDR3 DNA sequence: TGTGCCAGCAGTCTACGCGCCGACTACAGGGGGACCGGGGAGCTGTTTTTT. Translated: CASSLRADYRGTGELFF.

CDR3: CSVATGQNNSPLHF. The CDR3 bases are TGCAGCGTTGCTACGGGACAGAATAATTCACCCCTCCACTTT. The chain links TRBV29-1 to TRBJ1-6; 7 positions match TRBD1. Looked up from germline, CDR1 is SQVTM and CDR2 is ANQGSEA. V dropped 4 bases and J dropped 5; count of bases not matched to a gene: 5. This CDR3 region has 14 residues.

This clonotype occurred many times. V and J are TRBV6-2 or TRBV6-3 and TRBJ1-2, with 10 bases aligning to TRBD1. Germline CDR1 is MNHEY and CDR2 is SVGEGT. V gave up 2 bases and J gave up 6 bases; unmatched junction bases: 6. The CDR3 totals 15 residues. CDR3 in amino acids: CASSYAKGTGDGYTF. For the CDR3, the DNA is TGTGCCAGCAGTTACGCAAAAGGGACAGGGGATGGCTACACCTTC.

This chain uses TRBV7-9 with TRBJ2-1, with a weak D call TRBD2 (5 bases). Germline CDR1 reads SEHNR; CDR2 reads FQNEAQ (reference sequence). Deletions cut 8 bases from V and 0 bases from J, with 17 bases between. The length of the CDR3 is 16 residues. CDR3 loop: CASDALGVSSYNEQFF. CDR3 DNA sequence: TGTGCCAGCGACGCGCTCGGGGTAAGCTCCTACAATGAGCAGTTCTTC.

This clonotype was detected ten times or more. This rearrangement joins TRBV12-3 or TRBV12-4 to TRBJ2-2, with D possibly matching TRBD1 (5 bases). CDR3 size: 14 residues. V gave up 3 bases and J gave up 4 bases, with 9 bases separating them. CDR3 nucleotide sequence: TGTGCCAGCAGTTTTGGCAGGGCCACCGGGGAGCTGTTTTTT. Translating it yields CASSFGRATGELFF.

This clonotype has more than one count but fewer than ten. The CDR3 DNA sequence: TGTGCCACTAAGGACAGGACCTACGAGCAGTACTTC. Translation: CATKDRTYEQYF. The chain joins TRBV19 to TRBJ2-7; 7 nucleotides line up with TRBD1. The germline V gene encodes CDR1 LNHDA and CDR2 SQIVND (reference sequence). This CDR3 is 12 amino acids long. The trim removed 10 bases at V and 2 bases at J, leaving 5 bases unmatched.

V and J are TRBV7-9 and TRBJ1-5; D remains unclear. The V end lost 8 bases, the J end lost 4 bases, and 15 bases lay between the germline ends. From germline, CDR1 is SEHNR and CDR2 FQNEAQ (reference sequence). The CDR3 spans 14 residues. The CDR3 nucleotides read TGTGCCAGCTCTCTAGTCGGGGTGAATCAGCCCCAGCATTTT. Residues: CASSLVGVNQPQHF.

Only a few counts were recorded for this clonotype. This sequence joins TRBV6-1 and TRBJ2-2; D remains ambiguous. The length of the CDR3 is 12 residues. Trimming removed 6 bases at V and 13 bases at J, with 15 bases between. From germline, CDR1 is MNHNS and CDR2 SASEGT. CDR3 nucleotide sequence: TGTGCCAGCAGCAGGACCTTTACCGCGCTGTTTTTT. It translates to CASSRTFTALFF.